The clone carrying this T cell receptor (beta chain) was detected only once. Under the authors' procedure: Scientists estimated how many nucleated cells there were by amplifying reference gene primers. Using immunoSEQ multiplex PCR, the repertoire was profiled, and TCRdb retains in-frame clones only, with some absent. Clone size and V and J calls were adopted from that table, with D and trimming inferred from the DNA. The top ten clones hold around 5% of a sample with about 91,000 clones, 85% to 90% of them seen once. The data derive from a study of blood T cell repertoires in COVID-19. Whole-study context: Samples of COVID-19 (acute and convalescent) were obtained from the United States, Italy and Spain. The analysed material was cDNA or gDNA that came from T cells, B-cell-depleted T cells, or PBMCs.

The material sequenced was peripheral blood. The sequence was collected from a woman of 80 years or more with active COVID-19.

Here the CDR3 reads CASRREGLAGGRANEQFF. The CDR3 DNA follows: TGTGCCAGTAGACGCGAAGGACTAGCGGGAGGGAGGGCAAATGAGCAGTTCTTC. The V gene is TRBV19, the J gene TRBJ2-1; 15 nucleotides agree with TRBD2. From germline, CDR1 is LNHDA and CDR2 SQIVND (reference sequence). The trim removed 6 bases at V and 7 bases at J, leaving 13 bases unmatched. CDR3 length: 18 amino acids.